These 3 T cell receptor beta chains originate from one sample sequenced in a study of response to subunit inactivated influenza vaccine (dated by TCRdb to between 2018 and 2020). The library relied on RT-PCR. The sequencer listed for this sample is Illumina HiSeq 2500. The raw public data were reprocessed by TCRdb itself: fastp quality trimming at Q25, MiXCR clonotype calling, in-frame beta chains only. When rows share a CDR3 protein, they turn into one entry using the most common DNA and genes. The sample records roughly 620,000 distinct CDR3 sequences, 11% of which are singletons. In total, the top ten clones hold approximately 10% of the sample. This sample was shared with a second study, whose subject was T cells expressing NK-cell markers. The second publication reports: TCR beta cDNA libraries were prepared using 5'RACE template switching, which introduced a universal primer site and unique molecular identifiers.

Here the sequenced sample was PBMCs from blood, taken on the day of vaccination. The receptors were sampled from a man aged 50-60 years who received an inactivated influenza vaccine. Donor details come from another sample of the same person, matched by shared clones.

This clonotype has more than one count but fewer than ten. The genes are TRBV7-3 and TRBJ1-6; a possible D gene is TRBD1 (5 bases). Germline V gives CDR1 SGHTA, CDR2 FQGTGA. The ends were cut back, 6 bases at V and 10 bases at J, with 16 bases in the middle. CDR3 length: 14 amino acids. The CDR3 nucleotides are TGTGCCAGCAGTCTGACTGGGGACGGATCACCCCTCCACTTT. Translating it yields CASSLTGDGSPLHF. The variable domain in full, completed from reference TRBV7-3 and TRBJ1-6, reads GAGVSQTPSNKVTEKGKYVELRCDPISGHTALYWYRQSLGQGPEFLIYFQGTGAADDSGLPNDRFFAVRPEGSVSTLKIQRTERGDSAVYLCASSLTGDGSPLHFGNGTRLTVT.

In this sample, this clonotype turned up a few times. The chain employs TRBV12-3 or TRBV12-4 and TRBJ1-4; 8 bases match TRBD1. The V gene end was trimmed by 3 bases and the J gene end by 8 bases; junction bases not matched to a gene: 8. The length of the CDR3 is 15 residues. DNA of the CDR3: TGTGCCAGCAGTTTCCGGACAGGGATTGACGAAAAACTGTTTTTT. This sequence encodes CASSFRTGIDEKLFF.

This clonotype came up a few times. V is TRBV12-3 or TRBV12-4 and J is TRBJ1-1, with TRBD1 identical over 7 bases. J lost 5 bases, V lost 9 bases, and 3 bases had no gene match. The CDR3 has 11 amino acids. CDR3 sequence (DNA): TGTGCCAGTCAGGGGGAGACTGAAGCTTTCTTT. It is translated as CASQGETEAFF.